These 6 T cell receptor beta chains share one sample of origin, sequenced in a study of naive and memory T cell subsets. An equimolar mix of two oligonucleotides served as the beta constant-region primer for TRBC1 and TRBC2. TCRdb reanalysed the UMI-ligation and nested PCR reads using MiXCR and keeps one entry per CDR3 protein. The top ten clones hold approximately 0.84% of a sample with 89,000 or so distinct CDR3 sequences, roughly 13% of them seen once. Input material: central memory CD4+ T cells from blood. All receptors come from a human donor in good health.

CDR3 coding DNA: TGTGCCAGCAGCCAAGGTGTAGCGGGAGGGAAAGAGACCCAGTACTTC. This translates into CASSQGVAGGKETQYF. The chain links TRBV3-1 to TRBJ2-5; 11 bases are shared with TRBD2. The CDR3 runs 16 residues. Trimming removed 1 base from V and 3 bases from J; junction bases left unmatched: 4. The germline V gene has CDR1 LGHDT and CDR2 YNNKEL (reference sequence).

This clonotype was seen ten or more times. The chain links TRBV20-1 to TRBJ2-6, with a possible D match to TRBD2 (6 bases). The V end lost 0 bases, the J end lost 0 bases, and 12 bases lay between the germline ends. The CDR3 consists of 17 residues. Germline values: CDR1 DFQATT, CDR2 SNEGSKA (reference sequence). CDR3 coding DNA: TGCAGTGCTAGAGATATAAGCGGGTACTCTGGGGCCAACGTCCTGACTTTC. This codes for CSARDISGYSGANVLTF.

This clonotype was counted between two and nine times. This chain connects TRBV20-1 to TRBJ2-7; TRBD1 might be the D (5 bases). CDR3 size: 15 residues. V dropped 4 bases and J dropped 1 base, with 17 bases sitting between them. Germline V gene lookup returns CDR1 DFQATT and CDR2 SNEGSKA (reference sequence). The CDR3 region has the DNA TGCAGTGCTATAGACAGTCGCCGAAGGTCCTACGAGCAGTACTTC. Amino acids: CSAIDSRRRSYEQYF.

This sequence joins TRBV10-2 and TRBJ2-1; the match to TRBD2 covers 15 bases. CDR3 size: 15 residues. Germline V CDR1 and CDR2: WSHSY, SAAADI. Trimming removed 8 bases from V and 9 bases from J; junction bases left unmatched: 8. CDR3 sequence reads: CASRPGLAGGTEQFF. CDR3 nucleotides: TGCGCCAGCCGGCCGGGACTAGCGGGAGGAACTGAGCAGTTCTTC.

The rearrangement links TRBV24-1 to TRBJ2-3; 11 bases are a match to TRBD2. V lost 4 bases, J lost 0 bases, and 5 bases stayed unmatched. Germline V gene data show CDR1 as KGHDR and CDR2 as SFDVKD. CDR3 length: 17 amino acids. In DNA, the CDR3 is TGTGCCACCAGTGACTCAGGACTAGCGGGTAGCACAGATACGCAGTATTTT. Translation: CATSDSGLAGSTDTQYF.

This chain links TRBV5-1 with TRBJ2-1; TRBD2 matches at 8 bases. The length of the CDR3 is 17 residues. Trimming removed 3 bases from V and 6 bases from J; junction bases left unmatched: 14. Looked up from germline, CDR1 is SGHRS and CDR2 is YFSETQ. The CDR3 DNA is TGCGCCAGCAGCTCGGACTCCCCGGGACTAGTCGCCAATGAGCAGTTCTTC. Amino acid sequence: CASSSDSPGLVANEQFF.